This TCR beta chain was sequenced in a study of Graves' ophthalmopathy and Graves' hyperthyroidism. The CDR3 runs 15 residues. Germline assignment: CDR1 GTSNPN and CDR2 SVGIG (reference sequence). Trimming left V 8 bases short and J 2 bases short, with 21 bases between. The authors amplified TCR beta CDR3 regions, and they did so from RNA transcripts for repertoire sequencing. An opening RT-PCR round employed HTBI primers and preceded a second-round multiplex PCR. In TCRdb, the multiplex PCR reads were re-called with MiXCR into one record per CDR3 protein. The sample comprises 150,000 or so distinct CDR3 sequences, roughly two fifths of which are singletons, and nearly 9% rests with the top ten. This clonotype was recorded at least ten times.

The sequence derives from a man aged 25-40 years with Graves' ophthalmopathy. The sample taken for sequencing was peripheral blood. The chain recombines TRBV30 with TRBJ1-2; tentative D call: TRBD1 (6 bases). The CDR3 loop is CAVTARQAMNYGYTF. CDR3 coding DNA: TGTGCCGTAACGGCGAGACAGGCGATGAACTATGGCTACACCTTC.